The 23 T cell receptor beta chains reported below all come from one sample, sequenced in a study of CD4 T cells in relation to SARS-CoV-2 and coronaviruses. The assay was immunoSEQ multiplex PCR, and TCRdb's table has in-frame clones only and misses some. The sample lists roughly 18,000 clones, 82% occurring once. The unexposed donors gave CD4+ T cells in 2011-2018, prior to COVID-19. After ten to eleven days of culture, CD4+ T cells were isolated. These receptors' targets are unknown. The sample taken for sequencing was CD4+ T cells from PBMCs, cultured in vitro. The receptors were sampled from a human donor in good health.

This chain joins TRBV18 and TRBJ1-2; 10 bases are a match to TRBD1. Germline V lookup: CDR1 KGHSH, CDR2 LQKENI. With 3 bases clipped from V and 4 bases from J, the junction kept 2 bases outside the gene matches. This CDR3 is 14 amino acids long. The CDR3 region is CASSPGQGIYGYTF. The CDR3 DNA sequence: TGTGCCAGCTCACCGGGACAGGGGATCTATGGCTACACCTTC.

The V and J genes are TRBV19 and TRBJ2-3, with 8 bases fitting TRBD2. The CDR3 length is 17 residues. The trim removed 1 base at V and 2 bases at J, leaving 8 bases unmatched. Germline V lookup: CDR1 LNHDA, CDR2 SQIVND (reference sequence). In DNA, the CDR3 is TGTGCCAGTAGTATAGTGGGACTAGTAGTCCACACAGATACGCAGTATTTT. Its translation: CASSIVGLVVHTDTQYF.

This clone was seen only once. V and J are TRBV12-3 or TRBV12-4 and TRBJ2-2, with TRBD2 as a possible D gene (6 bases). The CDR3 length is 13 residues. Trimming removed 6 bases from V and 6 bases from J, with 11 bases in between. The chain's CDR3 is CASSFGGPGELFF. CDR3 in DNA: TGTGCCAGCAGCTTCGGGGGACCCGGGGAGCTGTTTTTT.

The count of this clone is one. The chain employs TRBV6-1 and TRBJ2-7, with D possibly TRBD1 on 6 matching bases. This CDR3 has 15 amino acids. V shed 1 base and J shed 0 bases, with 10 bases lying between them. Germline V gene data show CDR1 as MNHNS and CDR2 as SASEGT. The DNA of the CDR3 is TGTGCCAGCAGTGAAGGACAGGTCAGCTCCTACGAGCAGTACTTC. Its protein is CASSEGQVSSYEQYF.

V usage is TRBV3-1 (or the pseudogene TRBV3-2) and J usage is TRBJ1-3; D is ambiguous. The CDR3 has 16 residues. The germline CDR1 and CDR2 sequences are LGHDT and YNNKEL (reference sequence). V dropped 1 base and J dropped 1 base, with 11 bases sitting between them. CDR3 protein: CASSQGLTHSGNTIYF. DNA for the CDR3: TGTGCCAGCAGCCAAGGGCTGACTCATTCTGGAAACACCATATATTTT.

This clone was observed a few times. The CDR3 loop reads CATSSIITQFF. The CDR3 bases are TGTGCCACCAGTTCTATAATAACGCAGTTCTTC. This chain links TRBV24-1 with TRBJ2-1, with D unclear. This CDR3 comprises 11 residues. Germline V gives CDR1 KGHDR, CDR2 SFDVKD. The V and J ends lost 6 bases and 12 bases respectively, with 11 bases between them.

This chain links TRBV7-2 with TRBJ1-3; D gene unclear. Trimming removed 4 bases from V and 0 bases from J, with 7 bases in between. CDR3 size: 14 residues. CDR1 is SGHTA and CDR2 is FQGNSA in the germline V gene. This CDR3 is CASSWKGSGNTIYF. The DNA for the CDR3 is TGTGCCAGCAGCTGGAAGGGCTCTGGAAACACCATATATTTT.

The chain has TRBV18 and TRBJ1-2, with D maybe TRBD1 (5 bases). CDR3 length equals 14 residues. Trimming removed 3 bases from V and 7 bases from J, with 15 bases in between. Germline-derived CDR1 and CDR2 are KGHSH and LQKENI. In DNA, the CDR3 is TGTGCCAGCTCACCGCCCCAGGGAGAAGGTGGCTACACCTTC. Protein sequence: CASSPPQGEGGYTF. Together with reference TRBV18 and TRBJ1-2, the CDR3 gives the full variable domain: NAGVMQNPRHLVRRRGQEARLRCSPMKGHSHVYWYRQLPEEGLKFMVYLQKENIIDESGMPKERFSAEFPKEGPSILRIQQVVRGDSAAYFCASSPPQGEGGYTFGSGTRLTVV.

The V call is TRBV4-3, the J call TRBJ2-3; a possible D gene is TRBD2 (5 bases). CDR1 is LGHNA, CDR2 YSLEER, per germline. Trimming took off 0 bases at V and 6 bases at J, with 13 bases between the two ends. This CDR3 has 15 residues. The CDR3 protein is CASSQDSAGHDTQYF. CDR3 DNA: TGCGCCAGCAGCCAAGATTCCGCGGGTCATGATACGCAGTATTTT.

This rearrangement joins TRBV5-4 to TRBJ2-1; D is ambiguous. From germline, CDR1 is SGHNT and CDR2 YYREEE (reference sequence). The CDR3 covers 17 residues. V was pared by 0 bases and J by 2 bases, with 15 bases between. CDR3: CASSLVLGNGAYNEQFF. CDR3 nucleotides: TGTGCCAGCAGCTTGGTTCTGGGGAACGGCGCCTACAATGAGCAGTTCTTC. Full variable domain (missing parts from reference TRBV5-4 and TRBJ2-1): ETGVTQSPTHLIKTRGQQVTLRCSSQSGHNTVSWYQQALGQGPQFIFQYYREEENGRGNFPPRFSGLQFPNYSSELNVNALELDDSALYLCASSLVLGNGAYNEQFFGPGTRLTVL.

The chain employs TRBV2 and TRBJ1-1; D is unclear. V lost 5 bases and J lost 1, with 11 bases in between. The germline gives CDR1 SNHLY, CDR2 FYNNEI. The CDR3 is made up of 14 amino acids. The CDR3 DNA is TGTGCCAGCAGTCCCGGACCCAGGAACACTGAAGCTTTCTTT. Amino acid sequence: CASSPGPRNTEAFF.

The rearrangement links TRBV12-3 or TRBV12-4 to TRBJ1-1, with a weak D call TRBD1 (5 bases). V was trimmed by 1 base and J by 10 bases, leaving 13 bases between them. This CDR3 has 13 residues. In nucleotides, the CDR3 is TGTGCCAGCAGTTTAGACACAGGACAAGTAGCTTTCTTT. Translating gives CASSLDTGQVAFF.

This rearrangement joins TRBV4-3 to TRBJ2-1; D possibly matches TRBD1 or TRBD2 (5 bases each). Germline assignment: CDR1 LGHNA and CDR2 YSLEER. Trimming shortened V by 1 base and J by 6 bases, and 16 bases separated the two germline ends. CDR3 length: 16 residues. The CDR3 DNA is TGCGCCAGCAGCCAAGGACTATCTTGGGGGTCCAATGAGCAGTTCTTC. It is translated as CASSQGLSWGSNEQFF.

J is TRBJ2-5 and V is TRBV11-2; the D gene is possibly TRBD2 (5 bases). The germline gives CDR1 SGHAT, CDR2 FQNNGV. Trimming cost V 7 bases and J 3 bases, with 18 bases left between them. The CDR3 covers 15 residues. CDR3 in DNA: TGTGCCAGCACCCGCTCTCTCGAGGGAGAAGAGACCCAGTACTTC. Encoded protein: CASTRSLEGEETQYF. The full variable domain, its missing parts supplied by reference TRBV11-2 and TRBJ2-5, is EAGVAQSPRYKIIEKRQSVAFWCNPISGHATLYWYQQILGQGPKLLIQFQNNGVVDDSQLPKDRFSAERLKGVDSTLKIQPAKLEDSAVYLCASTRSLEGEETQYFGPGTRLLVL.

J is TRBJ1-3 and V is TRBV5-1, with D tentatively TRBD1 (5 bases). This CDR3 spans 17 amino acids. Germline assignment: CDR1 SGHRS and CDR2 YFSETQ. V was shortened by 0 bases and J by 3 bases, with 16 bases between the two germline ends. The CDR3 DNA reads TGCGCCAGCAGCTTGGTGATGGGACCGGGAGGTGGAAACACCATATATTTT. Residues: CASSLVMGPGGGNTIYF. The full variable domain, rest sourced from reference TRBV5-1 and TRBJ1-3, is KAGVTQTPRYLIKTRGQQVTLSCSPISGHRSVSWYQQTPGQGLQFLFEYFSETQRNKGNFPGRFSGRQFSNSRSEMNVSTLELGDSALYLCASSLVMGPGGGNTIYFGEGSWLTVV.

The chain has TRBV7-8 and TRBJ1-1; 7 nucleotides line up with TRBD1. The CDR3 is made up of 14 amino acids. Per germline, CDR1 SGHVS and CDR2 FQNEAQ. After removal of 5 bases from V and 3 bases from J, the junction contained 6 bases not matched to a gene. The CDR3 loop is CASSHNRGDTEAFF. DNA for the CDR3: TGTGCCAGCAGCCATAACAGGGGAGACACTGAAGCTTTCTTT.

The genes are TRBV4-1 and TRBJ2-5; either TRBD1 or TRBD2 may supply D (5 bases each). The germline V gene has CDR1 MGHRA and CDR2 YSYEKL. The CDR3 consists of 17 residues. The ends were cut back, 2 bases at V and 1 base at J, with 17 bases in the middle. The CDR3: CASSQSRRWDGQETQYF. As DNA, the CDR3 is TGCGCCAGCAGCCAAAGCCGACGCTGGGACGGCCAAGAGACCCAGTACTTC.

The chain combines TRBV9 with TRBJ2-7; TRBD2 matches 16 bases. The CDR3 totals 17 residues. CDR1 is SGDLS and CDR2 is YYNGEE in the germline V gene. Trimming took 3 bases from V and 0 from J; bases not matched to a gene: 3. This CDR3 reads CASSEGLAGGPSYEQYF. The CDR3 nucleotides are TGTGCCAGCAGCGAGGGACTAGCGGGGGGGCCCTCCTACGAGCAGTACTTC.

In its sample, this clone was seen a few times. The chain has TRBV19 and TRBJ1-3; no definite D call. V was pared by 6 bases and J by 3 bases, with 12 bases between. The length of the CDR3 is 14 residues. The germline CDR1 and CDR2 sequences are LNHDA and SQIVND (reference sequence). Written as DNA, the CDR3 is TGTGCCAGTAGCTCTTGGGAAGATGGAAACACCATATATTTT. Translating it yields CASSSWEDGNTIYF.

The chain has TRBV6-5 and TRBJ1-1; D is unresolved. The V end was cut by 7 bases, the J end by 0 bases, with 3 bases between. The CDR3 spans 11 residues. Germline values: CDR1 MNHEY, CDR2 SVGAGI. CDR3 DNA: TGTGCCAGCACTCTGAACACTGAAGCTTTCTTT. It specifies CASTLNTEAFF.

J is TRBJ2-1 and V is TRBV7-3; D remains unclear. The CDR3 extends over 14 amino acids. Germline V CDR1 and CDR2: SGHTA, FQGTGA. Trimming took off 4 bases at V and 5 bases at J, with 12 bases between the two ends. The DNA for the CDR3 is TGTGCCAGCAGCTCCCCGGAATCTGACAATGAGCAGTTCTTC. Translating gives CASSSPESDNEQFF. The full variable domain, its missing parts supplied by reference TRBV7-3 and TRBJ2-1, is GAGVSQTPSNKVTEKGKYVELRCDPISGHTALYWYRQSLGQGPEFLIYFQGTGAADDSGLPNDRFFAVRPEGSVSTLKIQRTERGDSAVYLCASSSPESDNEQFFGPGTRLTVL.

The chain combines TRBV5-1 with TRBJ2-7; D unclear. Germline CDR1 SGHRS, CDR2 YFSETQ. V lost 2 bases to trimming and J lost 3 bases, with 12 bases between them. CDR3 length: 14 amino acids. In nucleotides, the CDR3 is TGCGCCAGCAGCTTTAACAGCGCCAACTACGAGCAGTACTTC. This encodes CASSFNSANYEQYF.

The chain employs TRBV3-1 (or the pseudogene TRBV3-2) and TRBJ2-5; a weak D match, TRBD1 (6 bases). CDR3 length: 14 residues. Trimming left V 4 bases short and J 4 bases short, with 13 bases between. The germline V gene encodes CDR1 LGHDT and CDR2 YNNKEL (reference sequence). The CDR3 sequence: CASSRSRGRETQYF. CDR3 DNA: TGTGCCAGCAGCCGTTCCAGGGGCCGAGAGACCCAGTACTTC.